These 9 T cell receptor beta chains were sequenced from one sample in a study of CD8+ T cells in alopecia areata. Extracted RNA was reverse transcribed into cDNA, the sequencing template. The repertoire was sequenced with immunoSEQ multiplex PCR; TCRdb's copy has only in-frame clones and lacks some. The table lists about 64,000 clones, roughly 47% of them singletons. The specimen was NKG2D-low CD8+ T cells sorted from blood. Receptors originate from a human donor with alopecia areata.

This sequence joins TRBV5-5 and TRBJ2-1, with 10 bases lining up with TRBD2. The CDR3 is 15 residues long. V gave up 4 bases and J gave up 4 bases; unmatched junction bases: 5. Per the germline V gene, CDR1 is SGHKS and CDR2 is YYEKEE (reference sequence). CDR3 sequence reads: CASSLGTSAYNEQFF. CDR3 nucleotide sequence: TGTGCCAGCAGCCTCGGGACTAGCGCTTACAATGAGCAGTTCTTC.

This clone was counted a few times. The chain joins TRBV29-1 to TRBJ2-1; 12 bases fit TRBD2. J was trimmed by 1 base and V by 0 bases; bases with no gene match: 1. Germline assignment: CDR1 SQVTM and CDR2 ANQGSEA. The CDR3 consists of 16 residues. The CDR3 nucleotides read TGCAGCGTTGAAGAAACTAGCGGGGGGTCCTACAATGAGCAGTTCTTC. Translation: CSVEETSGGSYNEQFF.

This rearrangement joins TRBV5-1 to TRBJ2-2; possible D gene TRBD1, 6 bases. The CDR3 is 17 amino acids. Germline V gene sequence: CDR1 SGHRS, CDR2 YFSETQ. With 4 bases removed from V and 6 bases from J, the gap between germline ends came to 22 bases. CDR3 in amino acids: CASSRRESTGSPGELFF. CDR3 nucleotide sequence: TGCGCCAGCAGCCGACGAGAATCGACAGGTTCACCCGGGGAGCTGTTTTTT.

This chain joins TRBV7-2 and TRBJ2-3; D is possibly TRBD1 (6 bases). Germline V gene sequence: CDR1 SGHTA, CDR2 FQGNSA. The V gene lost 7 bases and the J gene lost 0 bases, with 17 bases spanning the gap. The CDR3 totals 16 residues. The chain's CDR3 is CASTRSPGASTDTQYF. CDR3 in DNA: TGTGCCAGCACTCGATCGCCAGGGGCTAGCACAGATACGCAGTATTTT.

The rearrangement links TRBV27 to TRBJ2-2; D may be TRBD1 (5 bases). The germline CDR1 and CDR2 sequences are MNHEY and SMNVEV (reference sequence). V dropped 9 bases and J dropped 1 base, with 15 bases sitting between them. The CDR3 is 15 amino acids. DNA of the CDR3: TGTGCCAGTACCCTTAGGGGCCAGAACACCGGGGAGCTGTTTTTT. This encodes CASTLRGQNTGELFF.

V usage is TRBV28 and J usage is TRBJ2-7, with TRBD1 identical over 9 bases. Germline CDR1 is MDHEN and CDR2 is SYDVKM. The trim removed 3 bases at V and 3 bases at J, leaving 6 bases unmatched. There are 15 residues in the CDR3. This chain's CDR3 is CASSFPGTGFYEQYF. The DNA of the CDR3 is TGTGCCAGCAGTTTCCCCGGGACAGGGTTCTACGAGCAGTACTTC.

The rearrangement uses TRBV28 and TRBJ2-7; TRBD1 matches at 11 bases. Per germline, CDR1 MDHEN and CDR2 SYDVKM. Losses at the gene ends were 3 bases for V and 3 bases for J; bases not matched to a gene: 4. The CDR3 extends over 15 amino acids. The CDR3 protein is CASSFRDRGDYEQYF. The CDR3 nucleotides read TGTGCCAGCAGTTTTCGGGACAGGGGGGACTACGAGCAGTACTTC.

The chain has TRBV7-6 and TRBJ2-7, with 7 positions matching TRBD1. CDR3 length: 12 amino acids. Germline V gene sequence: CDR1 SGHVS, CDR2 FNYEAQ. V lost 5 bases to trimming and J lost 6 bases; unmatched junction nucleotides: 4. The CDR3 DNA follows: TGTGCCAGCAGCGCGACAGGGTCCGAGCAGTACTTC. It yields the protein CASSATGSEQYF. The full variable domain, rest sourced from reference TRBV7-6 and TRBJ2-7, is GAGVSQSPRYKVTKRGQDVALRCDPISGHVSLYWYRQALGQGPEFLTYFNYEAQQDKSGLPNDRFSAERPEGSISTLTIQRTEQRDSAMYRCASSATGSEQYFGPGTRLTVT.

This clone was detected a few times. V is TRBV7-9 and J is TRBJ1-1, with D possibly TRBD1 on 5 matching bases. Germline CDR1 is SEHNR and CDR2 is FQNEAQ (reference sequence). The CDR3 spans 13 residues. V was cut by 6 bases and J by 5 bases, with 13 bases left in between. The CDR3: CASREGRDTEAFF. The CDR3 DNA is TGTGCCAGCAGAGAGGGGAGGGATACTGAAGCTTTCTTT.